These 2 T cell receptor beta chains came from one sample sequenced in a study of blood T cells in healthy people across ages. For the second PCR, which ran for 7 to 11 cycles, a sample-barcoded 5' primer and a J-beta primer mix were used. TCRdb processed the 5' RACE reads anew with MiXCR; each CDR3 protein has one entry. Seen here are some 1.8 million distinct CDR3 sequences, around 40% observed once, and the top ten hold roughly 23%. Sequences were obtained from blood. These receptor sequences come from a human donor in good health.

The chain uses TRBV9 and TRBJ2-7; D gene ambiguous. Deletions cut 0 bases from V and 2 bases from J, with 18 bases between. The CDR3 sequence is 17 residues long. Germline values: CDR1 SGDLS, CDR2 YYNGEE. The CDR3 DNA is TGTGCCAGCAGCGTAGTCCCTAACGCCGGGCCCACCTACGAGCAGTACTTC. This encodes CASSVVPNAGPTYEQYF.

This clonotype was seen many times. In nucleotides, the CDR3 is TGCAGCGTGAGGGAGTCTCAAGAGACCCAGTACTTC. As protein: CSVRESQETQYF. V gene TRBV29-1 combines with J gene TRBJ2-5; possibly TRBD2 for D (5 bases). Germline V lookup: CDR1 SQVTM, CDR2 ANQGSEA. CDR3 length: 12 residues. V lost 6 bases to trimming and J lost 2 bases, with 10 bases between them.